These 21 T cell receptor beta chains were sequenced from one sample in a study of blood T cell repertoires in COVID-19 (dated by TCRdb to the early 2020s). The protocol used for the library was the immunoSEQ multiplex PCR assay. This immuneACCESS table, as held by TCRdb, lists in-frame sequences with V and J called but not all clones. Of the missing ones, under half trace to an unresolved V gene in checked studies; the others have no known cause. For this sample there are some 200,000 clones; approximately 86% appear just once. The ten largest clones represent about 2.6% of the sample. Sample: peripheral blood. All receptors derive from a man aged 40-49 years with active or convalescent COVID-19.

This clone was detected only once. The rearrangement joins TRBV12-3 or TRBV12-4 to TRBJ2-5; no definite D call. CDR3 size: 12 residues. The germline V and J ends were trimmed by 6 bases and 1 base, with 6 bases remaining between them. The CDR3 here is CASRAVQETQYF. CDR3 nucleotides: TGTGCCAGCAGGGCGGTCCAAGAGACCCAGTACTTC.

V is TRBV7-9 and J is TRBJ2-7; D is possibly TRBD1 (6 bases). The CDR3 spans 13 residues. V dropped 5 bases and J dropped 6 bases, with 14 bases sitting between them. Germline V gene lookup returns CDR1 SEHNR and CDR2 FQNEAQ (reference sequence). CDR3 bases: TGTGCCAGCAGCCCTAACAGGGCCGGCGAGCAGTACTTC. This sequence encodes CASSPNRAGEQYF.

The V gene is TRBV25-1, the J gene TRBJ2-5, with TRBD2 matching 16 bases. After removal of 5 bases from V and 5 bases from J, the junction contained 8 bases not matched to a gene. The CDR3 sequence is 17 residues long. CDR1 and CDR2 from the germline V gene are MGHDK and SYGVNS. This CDR3 is CASSSSPGLAGGETQYF. The DNA for the CDR3 is TGTGCCAGCAGTAGCTCCCCGGGACTAGCGGGGGGGGAGACCCAGTACTTC. Based on the CDR3 plus reference TRBV25-1 and TRBJ2-5, the full variable domain is EADIYQTPRYLVIGTGKKITLECSQTMGHDKMYWYQQDPGMELHLIHYSYGVNSTEKGDLSSESTVSRIRTEHFPLTLESARPSHTSQYLCASSSSPGLAGGETQYFGPGTRLLVL.

The genes are TRBV11-2 and TRBJ1-3, with a possible D match to TRBD1 (5 bases). This CDR3 is 15 amino acids long. The germline CDR1 and CDR2 sequences are SGHAT and FQNNGV. Trimming removed 2 bases at V and 2 bases at J, with 10 bases between. This chain's CDR3 is CASSLPMGPGNTIYF. The CDR3 DNA reads as TGTGCCAGCAGCTTACCCATGGGGCCTGGAAACACCATATATTTT. The variable domain in full, with the rest retrieved from reference TRBV11-2 and TRBJ1-3, is EAGVAQSPRYKIIEKRQSVAFWCNPISGHATLYWYQQILGQGPKLLIQFQNNGVVDDSQLPKDRFSAERLKGVDSTLKIQPAKLEDSAVYLCASSLPMGPGNTIYFGEGSWLTVV.

The chain couples TRBV11-2 to TRBJ2-1; D is uncertain. The V end lost 0 bases, the J end lost 7 bases, and 7 bases lay between the germline ends. The CDR3 runs 13 residues. The germline CDR1 and CDR2 sequences are SGHAT and FQNNGV. The CDR3 DNA follows: TGTGCCAGCAGCTTAGAGGTCGGGAATGAGCAGTTCTTC. It specifies CASSLEVGNEQFF. The full variable domain, rest sourced from reference TRBV11-2 and TRBJ2-1, is EAGVAQSPRYKIIEKRQSVAFWCNPISGHATLYWYQQILGQGPKLLIQFQNNGVVDDSQLPKDRFSAERLKGVDSTLKIQPAKLEDSAVYLCASSLEVGNEQFFGPGTRLTVL.

This chain uses TRBV14 with TRBJ2-3, with D perhaps matching TRBD2 (6 bases). The CDR3 is made up of 15 amino acids. Trimming left V 1 base short and J 0 bases short, with 8 bases between. CDR1 is SGHDN, CDR2 FVKESK, per germline. The CDR3, as DNA: TGTGCCAGCAGCCAAGCTAGCGTCAGCACAGATACGCAGTATTTT. This sequence encodes CASSQASVSTDTQYF.

The chain uses TRBV19 and TRBJ1-2; the D is unclear. CDR3 length equals 12 residues. Germline-derived CDR1 and CDR2 are LNHDA and SQIVND (reference sequence). The V end lost 3 bases, the J end lost 4 bases, and 6 bases lay between the germline ends. The DNA of the CDR3 is TGTGCCAGTAGTATGACTTTCTATGGCTACACCTTC. Protein product: CASSMTFYGYTF.

The chain uses TRBV18 and TRBJ2-7; maybe TRBD2 (6 bases). V lost 2 bases to trimming and J lost 1 base, with 12 bases between them. The CDR3 runs to 15 residues. Germline CDR1 reads KGHSH; CDR2 reads LQKENI. CDR3 loop: CASSPGAGTSYEQYF. The CDR3, as DNA: TGTGCCAGCTCACCAGGCGCGGGGACTTCCTACGAGCAGTACTTC.

The chain uses TRBV6-7 and TRBJ2-5; 7 bases fit TRBD2. TRBV6-7 is flagged as an ORF with uncertain function. J lost 1 base, V lost 2 bases, and 7 bases had no gene match. The CDR3 consists of 16 residues. The CDR3 spells CASSYRRGTTQETQYF. CDR3 nucleotides: TGTGCCAGCAGTTACCGTCGGGGGACTACCCAAGAGACCCAGTACTTC.

The chain couples TRBV5-1 to TRBJ2-3; 10 nucleotides line up with TRBD1. Trimming took 1 base from V and 1 from J; bases not matched to a gene: 3. Germline-derived CDR1 and CDR2 are SGHRS and YFSETQ. The CDR3 is made up of 16 amino acids. CDR3 in DNA: TGCGCCAGCAGCTTGTTAGGGACAGGGGGCACAGATACGCAGTATTTT. As protein: CASSLLGTGGTDTQYF.

This CDR3 is CARRSTDTQYF. The CDR3 DNA follows: TGTGCCCGCCGGAGCACAGATACGCAGTATTTT. The chain has TRBV9 and TRBJ2-3; the D is unclear. Germline CDR1 and CDR2: SGDLS and YYNGEE. The V and J ends lost 10 bases and 0 bases respectively, with 6 bases between them. There are 11 residues in the CDR3.

This rearrangement joins TRBV5-1 to TRBJ1-1; a weak D match, TRBD1 (5 bases). The V gene lost 0 bases and the J gene lost 4 bases, with 10 bases spanning the gap. CDR3 size: 14 residues. Germline-derived CDR1 and CDR2 are SGHRS and YFSETQ. The CDR3 region has the DNA TGCGCCAGCAGCTTGGCCGGCCAGGGCACTGAAGCTTTCTTT. Its protein is CASSLAGQGTEAFF.

This rearrangement joins TRBV19 to TRBJ2-3, with TRBD1 matching over 7 bases. The CDR3 sequence is 15 residues long. CDR1 is LNHDA and CDR2 is SQIVND in the germline V gene (reference sequence). The trim removed 7 bases at V and 5 bases at J, leaving 12 bases unmatched. This chain's CDR3 is CASKSTGYQGDTQYF. CDR3 DNA: TGTGCCAGTAAGTCGACAGGGTATCAAGGAGATACGCAGTATTTT.

The chain combines TRBV28 with TRBJ1-2; D is ambiguous. CDR1 MDHEN and CDR2 SYDVKM come from the germline V gene. This CDR3 spans 11 amino acids. Deletions cut 6 bases from V and 3 bases from J, with 5 bases between. The DNA for the CDR3 is TGTGCCAGCAGGGACTACTATGGCTACACCTTC. Its protein is CASRDYYGYTF.

V usage is TRBV30 and J usage is TRBJ2-5; D ambiguous. The CDR3 is made up of 13 amino acids. V was cut by 4 bases and J by 7 bases, with 16 bases left in between. Germline CDR1 reads GTSNPN; CDR2 reads SVGIG (reference sequence). CDR3: CAWTWANSGTQYF. CDR3 in DNA: TGTGCCTGGACTTGGGCCAACTCAGGGACCCAGTACTTC.

V gene TRBV7-3 combines with J gene TRBJ2-7, with TRBD2 as a possible D gene (7 bases). V shed 2 bases and J shed 2 bases, with 10 bases lying between them. This CDR3 region has 14 residues. The germline CDR1 and CDR2 sequences are SGHTA and FQGTGA. CDR3 protein: CASSLSGGPYEQYF. In nucleotides, the CDR3 is TGTGCCAGCAGCTTATCCGGGGGGCCCTACGAGCAGTACTTC.

V usage is TRBV4-2 and J usage is TRBJ1-3; the D gene is possibly TRBD1 (6 bases). Per germline, CDR1 LGHNA and CDR2 YNFKEQ. Between the trimmed V and J ends, which lost 0 bases and 4 bases, there was a span of 13 bases. CDR3 size: 16 residues. The CDR3 sequence: CASSQDLGGIGNTIYF. The DNA of the CDR3 is TGTGCCAGCAGCCAAGATCTAGGGGGTATCGGAAACACCATATATTTT.

The J gene is TRBJ2-1, the V gene TRBV3-1 (or the pseudogene TRBV3-2); D unresolved. CDR3 length: 12 residues. Germline values: CDR1 LGHDT, CDR2 YNNKEL (reference sequence). Deletions cut 1 base from V and 14 bases from J, with 12 bases between. The CDR3 sequence: CASSQGAVLKFF. CDR3 nucleotides: TGTGCCAGCAGCCAAGGCGCGGTCCTAAAGTTCTTC.

This clone has a handful of counts. The chain couples TRBV7-3 to TRBJ1-1, with D possibly matching TRBD1 (6 bases). Trimming stripped 5 bases from V and 4 bases from J, with 11 bases between. The CDR3 length is 13 residues. Looked up from germline, CDR1 is SGHTA and CDR2 is FQGTGA. The CDR3 reads CASSTQGSTEAFF. The CDR3 DNA is TGTGCCAGCAGCACCCAGGGGAGCACTGAAGCTTTCTTT.

The chain couples TRBV27 to TRBJ1-6; D gene unclear. Between the trimmed V and J ends, which lost 10 bases and 7 bases, there was a span of 14 bases. Per the germline V gene, CDR1 is MNHEY and CDR2 is SMNVEV (reference sequence). This CDR3 spans 13 amino acids. The CDR3, as DNA: TGTGCCACCCGAGGCGGGCCAAATTCACCCCTCCACTTT. It yields the protein CATRGGPNSPLHF.

The rearrangement uses TRBV5-4 and TRBJ2-7; 11 bases fit TRBD2. V dropped 4 bases and J dropped 2; count of bases not matched to a gene: 8. The length of the CDR3 is 16 residues. Per the germline V gene, CDR1 is SGHNT and CDR2 is YYREEE (reference sequence). The CDR3 loop is CASSDPTSGAPYEQYF. The CDR3 DNA reads as TGTGCCAGCAGCGACCCGACTAGCGGGGCACCCTACGAGCAGTACTTC.